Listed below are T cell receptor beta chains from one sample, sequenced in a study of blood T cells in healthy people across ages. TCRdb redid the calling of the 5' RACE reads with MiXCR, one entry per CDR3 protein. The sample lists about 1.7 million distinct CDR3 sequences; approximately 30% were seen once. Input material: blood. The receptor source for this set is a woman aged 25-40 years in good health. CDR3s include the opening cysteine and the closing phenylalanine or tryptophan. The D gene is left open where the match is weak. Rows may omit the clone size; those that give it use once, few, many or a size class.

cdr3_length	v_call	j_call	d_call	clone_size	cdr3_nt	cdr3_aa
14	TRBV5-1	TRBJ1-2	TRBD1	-	TGCGCCAGCAGCGTCCAGGGGGGGAACTATGGCTACACCTTC	CASSVQGGNYGYTF
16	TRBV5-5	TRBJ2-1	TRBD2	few	TGTGCCAGCAGCTTGGCTTCTGGCGGGGGGGTCAATGAGCAGTTCTTC	CASSLASGGGVNEQFF
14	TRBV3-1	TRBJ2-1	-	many	TGTGCCAGCAGCCAAGATAAGTTAGACAATGAGCAGTTCTTC	CASSQDKLDNEQFF
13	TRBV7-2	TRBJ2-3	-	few	TGTGCCAGCAGCTTATTACTCACAGATACGCAGTATTTT	CASSLLLTDTQYF
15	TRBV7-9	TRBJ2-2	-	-	TGTGCCAGCGGTTTTAGCGGCTCGAACACCGGGGAGCGGTTTTTT	CASGFSGSNTGERFF
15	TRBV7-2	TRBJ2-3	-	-	TGTGCCAGCAGCATAAGCGGGTCGCCTTCCGATACGCAGTATTTT	CASSISGSPSDTQYF
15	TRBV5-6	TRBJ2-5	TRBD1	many	TGTGCCAGCAGACGACGGACAGGGTATCGGGAGACCCAGTACTTC	CASRRRTGYRETQYF
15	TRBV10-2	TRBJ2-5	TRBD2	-	TGCGCCAGCAGGAGCCGGGGACTACCCCAAGAGACCCAGTACTTC	CASRSRGLPQETQYF
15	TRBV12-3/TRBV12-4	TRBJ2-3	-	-	TGTGCCAGCAGTTTTGGTGGAGGGGGTTTAGATACGCAGTATTTT	CASSFGGGGLDTQYF
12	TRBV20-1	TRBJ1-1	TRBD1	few	TGCAGTGCTAGCGGGGACAGGGGGGGAGCTTTCTTT	CSASGDRGGAFF
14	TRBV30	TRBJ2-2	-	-	TGTGCCTGGAATTTCGTCGTGAGGGGCGGGGAGCTGTTTTTT	CAWNFVVRGGELFF
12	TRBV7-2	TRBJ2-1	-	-	TGTACCAGCGGGAGTTCCTACAATGAGCAGTTCTTC	CTSGSSYNEQFF
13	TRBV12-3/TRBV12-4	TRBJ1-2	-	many	TGTGCCAGCAGTTTTATAGCCAGGGGCGGCTACACCTTC	CASSFIARGGYTF
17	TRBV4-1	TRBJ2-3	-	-	TGCGCCAGCAGCCAAGGCGGGGGCCTGACTAGCACAGATACGCAGTATTTT	CASSQGGGLTSTDTQYF
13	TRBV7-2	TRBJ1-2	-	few	TGTGCCAGCAGCTTAGTTTCCATTGGGGGCTACACCTTC	CASSLVSIGGYTF
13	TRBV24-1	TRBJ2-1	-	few	TGTGCCACCAGTGACCCGACTAGAAATGAGCAGTTCTTC	CATSDPTRNEQFF
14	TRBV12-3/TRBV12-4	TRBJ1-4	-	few	TGTGCCAGCAGTTTAGCGTTAAGGGGTGAAAAACTGTTTTTT	CASSLALRGEKLFF
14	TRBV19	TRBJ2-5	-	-	TGTGCCAGTAGTTCCCTCCGGACAGAAGAGACCCAGTACTTC	CASSSLRTEETQYF
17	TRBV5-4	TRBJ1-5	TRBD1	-	TGTGCCAGCAGCTTGGGTACAGGGGGCATCAGCAATCAGCCCCAGCATTTT	CASSLGTGGISNQPQHF
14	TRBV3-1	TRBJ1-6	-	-	TGTGCCAGCAGCCAATCGCCCACTAATTCACCCCTCCACTTT	CASSQSPTNSPLHF
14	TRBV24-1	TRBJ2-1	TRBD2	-	TGTGCCACCAGTGACGGGAGGGCCTACAATGAGCAGTTCTTC	CATSDGRAYNEQFF
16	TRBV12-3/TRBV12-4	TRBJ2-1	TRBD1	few	TGTGCCAGCAGTGCTCCGATCAGGGGGCCCTATAATGAGCAGTTCTTC	CASSAPIRGPYNEQFF
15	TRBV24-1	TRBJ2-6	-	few	TGTGCCACCAGTGGTACTAGCTCTGGGGCCAACGTCCTGACTTTC	CATSGTSSGANVLTF
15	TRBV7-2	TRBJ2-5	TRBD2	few	TGTGCCAGCAGCTTAGACGGCGGGAGGGGAGAGACCCAGTACTTC	CASSLDGGRGETQYF
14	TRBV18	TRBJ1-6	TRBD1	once	TGTGCCAGCTCCCTGGGACAGGCCGATTTTTCCCTCCACTTT	CASSLGQADFSLHF
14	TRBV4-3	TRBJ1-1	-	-	TGCGCCAGCAGCCAAGAGGCCGGGCGGTACCGGGCTTTCTTT	CASSQEAGRYRAFF
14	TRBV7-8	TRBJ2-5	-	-	TGTGCCAGCAGCCCCTCCTGGCCAGAAGAGACCCAGTACTTC	CASSPSWPEETQYF
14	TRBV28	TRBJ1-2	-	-	TGTGCCAGCAGTTTAGGAACAGTTCGAGCGGGCTACACCTTC	CASSLGTVRAGYTF